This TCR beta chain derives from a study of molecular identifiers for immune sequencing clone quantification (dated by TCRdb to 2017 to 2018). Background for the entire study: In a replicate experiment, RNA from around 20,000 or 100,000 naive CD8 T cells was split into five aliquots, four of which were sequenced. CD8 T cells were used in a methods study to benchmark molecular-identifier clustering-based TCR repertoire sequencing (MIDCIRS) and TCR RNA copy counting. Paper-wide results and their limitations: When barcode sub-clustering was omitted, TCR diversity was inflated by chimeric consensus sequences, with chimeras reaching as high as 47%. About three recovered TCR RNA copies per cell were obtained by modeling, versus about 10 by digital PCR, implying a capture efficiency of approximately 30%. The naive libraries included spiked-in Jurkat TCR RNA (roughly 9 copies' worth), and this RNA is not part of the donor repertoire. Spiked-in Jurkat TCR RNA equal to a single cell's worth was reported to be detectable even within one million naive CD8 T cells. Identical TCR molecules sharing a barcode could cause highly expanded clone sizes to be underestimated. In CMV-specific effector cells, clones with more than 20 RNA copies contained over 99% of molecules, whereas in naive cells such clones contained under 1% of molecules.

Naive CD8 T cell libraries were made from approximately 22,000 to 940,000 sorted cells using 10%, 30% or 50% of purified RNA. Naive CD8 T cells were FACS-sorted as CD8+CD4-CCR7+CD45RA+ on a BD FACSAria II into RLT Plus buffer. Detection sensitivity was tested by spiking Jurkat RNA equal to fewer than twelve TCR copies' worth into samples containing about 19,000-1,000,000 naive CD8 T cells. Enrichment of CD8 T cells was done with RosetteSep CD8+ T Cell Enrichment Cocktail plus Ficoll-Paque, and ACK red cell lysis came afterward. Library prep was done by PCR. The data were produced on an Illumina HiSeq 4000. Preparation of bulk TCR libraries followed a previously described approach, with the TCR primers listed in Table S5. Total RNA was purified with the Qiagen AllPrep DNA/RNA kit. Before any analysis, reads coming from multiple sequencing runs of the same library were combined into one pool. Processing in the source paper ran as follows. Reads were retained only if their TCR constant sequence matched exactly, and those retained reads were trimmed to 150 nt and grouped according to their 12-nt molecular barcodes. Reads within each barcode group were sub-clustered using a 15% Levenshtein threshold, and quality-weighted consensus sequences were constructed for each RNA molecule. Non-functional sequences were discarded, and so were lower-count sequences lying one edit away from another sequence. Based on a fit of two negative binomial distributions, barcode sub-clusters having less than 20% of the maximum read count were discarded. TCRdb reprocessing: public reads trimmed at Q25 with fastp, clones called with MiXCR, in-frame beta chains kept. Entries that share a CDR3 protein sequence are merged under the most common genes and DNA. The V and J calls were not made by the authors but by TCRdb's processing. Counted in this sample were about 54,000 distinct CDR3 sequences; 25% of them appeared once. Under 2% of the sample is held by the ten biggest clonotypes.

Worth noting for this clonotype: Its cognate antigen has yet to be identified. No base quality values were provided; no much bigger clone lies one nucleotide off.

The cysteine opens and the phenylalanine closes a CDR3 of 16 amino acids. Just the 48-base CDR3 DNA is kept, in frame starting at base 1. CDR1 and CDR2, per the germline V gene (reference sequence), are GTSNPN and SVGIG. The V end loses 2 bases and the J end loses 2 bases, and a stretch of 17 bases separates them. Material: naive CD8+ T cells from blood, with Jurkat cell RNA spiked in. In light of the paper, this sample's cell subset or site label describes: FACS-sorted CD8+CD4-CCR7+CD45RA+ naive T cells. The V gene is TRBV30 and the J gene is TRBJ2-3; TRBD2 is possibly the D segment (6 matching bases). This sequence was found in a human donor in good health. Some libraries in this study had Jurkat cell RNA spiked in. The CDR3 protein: CAWSLTGVYVTDTQYF. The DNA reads TGTGCCTGGAGTTTGACGGGAGTTTATGTCACAGATACGCAGTATTTT.